One sample yielded the 24 T cell receptor beta chains listed below, sequenced in a study of lymphopenia after photon versus proton radiotherapy. Assay: immunoSEQ multiplex PCR; the TCRdb copy retains only in-frame clones and omits some. Found here are roughly 41,000 clones, roughly 84% of them singletons; the top ten hold approximately 2.9%. This material consisted of peripheral blood, taken from a patient treated with photon-based radiotherapy. The source of these receptors is a man between 50 and 59 years old with gastric cancer.

This clone was seen a few times. The gene calls are TRBV11-2 and TRBJ2-1; TRBD2 might be the D (6 bases). This CDR3 region has 15 residues. V was shortened by 1 base and J by 8 bases, with 15 bases between the two germline ends. CDR1 is SGHAT, CDR2 FQNNGV, per germline. CDR3 sequence: CASSLVPGVPHEQFF. CDR3 DNA sequence: TGTGCCAGCAGCTTAGTCCCGGGAGTGCCCCATGAGCAGTTCTTC.

The chain combines TRBV28 with TRBJ1-5; perhaps TRBD1 as D (5 bases). Trimming removed 3 bases from V and 0 bases from J, with 6 bases in between. The CDR3 contains 14 residues. Per the germline V gene, CDR1 is MDHEN and CDR2 is SYDVKM. CDR3 in amino acids: CASSLGGSNQPQHF. DNA for the CDR3: TGTGCCAGCAGTTTGGGGGGTAGCAATCAGCCCCAGCATTTT.

J is TRBJ2-1 and V is TRBV30; D might be TRBD1 (6 bases). Deletions cut 3 bases from V and 4 bases from J, with 10 bases between. CDR3 length: 13 residues. Germline V gene data show CDR1 as GTSNPN and CDR2 as SVGIG (reference sequence). The CDR3 reads CAWRSGVYNEQFF. Written as DNA, the CDR3 is TGTGCCTGGAGGTCAGGGGTTTACAATGAGCAGTTCTTC.

This clone showed up just a few times. The CDR3: CASSYTSGRDTIYF. CDR3 sequence (DNA): TGTGCCAGCAGTTACACCTCGGGCAGGGACACCATATATTTT. This sequence joins TRBV6-5 and TRBJ1-3; D possibly corresponds to TRBD1 (5 bases). CDR1 and CDR2 from the germline V gene are MNHEY and SVGAGI. The CDR3 runs to 14 residues. V was shortened by 2 bases and J by 8 bases, with 13 bases between the two germline ends.

The V gene is TRBV18, the J gene TRBJ2-2, with a weak D call TRBD2 (5 bases). Germline lookup yields CDR1 KGHSH and CDR2 LQKENI. This CDR3 has 15 amino acids. The ends were cut back, 2 bases at V and 6 bases at J, with 13 bases in the middle. The CDR3 loop reads CASSPEGIGAGELFF. CDR3 coding DNA: TGTGCCAGCTCACCAGAGGGAATCGGGGCCGGGGAGCTGTTTTTT.

This chain uses TRBV6-4 with TRBJ1-2; 9 bases are shared with TRBD1. The V segment lost 7 bases and the J segment 8 bases; nucleotides outside the gene matches: 11. The CDR3 sequence is 14 residues long. The germline gives CDR1 MRHNA, CDR2 SNTAGT. CDR3 protein: CASNPGTGREGYTF. The CDR3 DNA reads as TGTGCCAGCAATCCCGGGACAGGGAGAGAGGGCTACACCTTC.

This chain joins TRBV2 and TRBJ2-7; D not resolved. CDR3 size: 14 residues. V was trimmed by 6 bases and J by 0 bases, leaving 12 bases between them. Germline CDR1 SNHLY, CDR2 FYNNEI. The CDR3 loop reads CASRIQVGSYEQYF. CDR3 DNA: TGTGCCAGCAGGATCCAAGTTGGCTCCTACGAGCAGTACTTC.

The V gene is TRBV28, the J gene TRBJ2-3, with D possibly matching TRBD1 (6 bases). CDR3 size: 16 residues. Germline V gene data show CDR1 as MDHEN and CDR2 as SYDVKM. V was trimmed by 3 bases and J by 3 bases, leaving 16 bases between them. The CDR3 nucleotides are TGTGCCAGCAGTTTGGGCCTGAGGGGGAAAACAGATACGCAGTATTTT. It is translated as CASSLGLRGKTDTQYF.

V and J are TRBV18 and TRBJ1-2; 8 bases line up with TRBD1. The junction had 4 bases not matched to a gene; V was cut back by 4 bases and J by 6 bases. CDR3 length: 13 amino acids. From germline, CDR1 is KGHSH and CDR2 LQKENI. In DNA, the CDR3 is TGTGCCAGCTCACAGGACAGGGAGGATGGCTACACCTTC. The encoded protein is CASSQDREDGYTF. Filled out from reference TRBV18 and TRBJ1-2, the complete variable domain reads NAGVMQNPRHLVRRRGQEARLRCSPMKGHSHVYWYRQLPEEGLKFMVYLQKENIIDESGMPKERFSAEFPKEGPSILRIQQVVRGDSAAYFCASSQDREDGYTFGSGTRLTVV.

This rearrangement joins TRBV5-5 to TRBJ2-7, with TRBD1 identical over 9 bases. Germline loops: CDR1 SGHKS, CDR2 YYEKEE (reference sequence). The CDR3 consists of 16 residues. V lost 3 bases and J lost 6; bases outside the gene matches: 13. CDR3 sequence (DNA): TGTGCCAGCAGCTGGACCCGGGACAGGGTCGGTTCCGAGCAGTACTTC. Residues: CASSWTRDRVGSEQYF. Full variable domain (missing parts from reference TRBV5-5 and TRBJ2-7): DAGVTQSPTHLIKTRGQQVTLRCSPISGHKSVSWYQQVLGQGPQFIFQYYEKEERGRGNFPDRFSARQFPNYSSELNVNALLLGDSALYLCASSWTRDRVGSEQYFGPGTRLTVT.

V is TRBV19 and J is TRBJ2-6, with D uncertain. CDR1 and CDR2 from the germline V gene are LNHDA and SQIVND (reference sequence). This CDR3 has 12 amino acids. V was cut by 6 bases and J by 0 bases, with 0 bases left in between. CDR3 sequence (DNA): TGTGCCAGTAGCTCTGGGGCCAACGTCCTGACTTTC. Translating it yields CASSSGANVLTF.

This clone was observed a single time. The V and J genes are TRBV2 and TRBJ2-1, with 11 bases that match TRBD2. V lost 11 bases and J lost 2; bases outside the gene matches: 2. Per germline, CDR1 SNHLY and CDR2 FYNNEI. This CDR3 is built from 13 residues. CDR3 coding DNA: TGTGCCGGTAGCGGGGGGGCCTACAATGAGCAGTTCTTC. Protein product: CAGSGGAYNEQFF.

The chain couples TRBV28 to TRBJ2-3; 10 nucleotides match TRBD2. The V segment lost 5 bases and the J segment 2 bases; nucleotides outside the gene matches: 7. Germline CDR1 MDHEN, CDR2 SYDVKM. CDR3 size: 16 residues. The CDR3 loop reads CASSTTSGTITDTQYF. For the CDR3, the DNA is TGTGCCAGCAGTACCACTAGCGGGACCATCACAGATACGCAGTATTTT.

V usage is TRBV7-3 and J usage is TRBJ2-5; 9 nucleotides agree with TRBD1. The CDR3 is 15 amino acids. V gave up 5 bases and J gave up 6 bases; unmatched junction bases: 10. Germline V CDR1 and CDR2: SGHTA, FQGTGA. The CDR3 spells CASSPGTGRSQTQYF. CDR3 sequence (DNA): TGTGCCAGCAGCCCCGGGACAGGGAGGTCCCAGACCCAGTACTTC. Full variable domain (remainder filled in from reference TRBV7-3 and TRBJ2-5): GAGVSQTPSNKVTEKGKYVELRCDPISGHTALYWYRQSLGQGPEFLIYFQGTGAADDSGLPNDRFFAVRPEGSVSTLKIQRTERGDSAVYLCASSPGTGRSQTQYFGPGTRLLVL.

The CDR3, as DNA: TGTGCCAGCAGCTTAGTCGGGGTTGGCGGCTACACCTTC. Translation: CASSLVGVGGYTF. The chain employs TRBV7-6 and TRBJ1-2; no clear D gene. CDR3 length equals 13 residues. In germline, CDR1 is SGHVS, CDR2 FNYEAQ. V lost 1 base and J lost 8, with 11 bases in between.

Only a few counts were recorded for this clone. The chain recombines TRBV4-1 with TRBJ2-7; 8 nucleotides line up with TRBD2. CDR3 length: 17 amino acids. The V segment lost 0 bases and the J segment 5 bases; nucleotides outside the gene matches: 12. Germline V gives CDR1 MGHRA, CDR2 YSYEKL. CDR3 DNA: TGCGCCAGCAGCCAAGAGTTCCAAACTAGCGGAAGGAACGAGCAGTACTTC. Amino acids: CASSQEFQTSGRNEQYF.

The chain joins TRBV9 to TRBJ2-2; D is ambiguous. Between the trimmed V and J ends, which lost 4 bases and 6 bases, there was a span of 10 bases. Germline V gene sequence: CDR1 SGDLS, CDR2 YYNGEE. The CDR3 contains 13 residues. The CDR3 nucleotides read TGTGCCAGCAGCCTCTTGACGGCCGGGGAGCTGTTTTTT. It is translated as CASSLLTAGELFF.

The rearrangement uses TRBV7-9 and TRBJ2-5; TRBD2 might be the D (5 bases). Per the germline V gene, CDR1 is SEHNR and CDR2 is FQNEAQ (reference sequence). The V end lost 1 base, the J end lost 2 bases, and 11 bases lay between the germline ends. The CDR3 is made up of 15 amino acids. The CDR3 sequence is CASSLGESKQETQYF. CDR3 sequence (DNA): TGTGCCAGCAGCTTAGGGGAGTCTAAACAAGAGACCCAGTACTTC.

The V and J genes are TRBV7-2 and TRBJ2-1; D may be TRBD2 (5 bases). The CDR3 contains 12 residues. Germline V lookup: CDR1 SGHTA, CDR2 FQGNSA. V was shortened by 6 bases and J by 5 bases, with 8 bases between the two germline ends. In DNA, the CDR3 is TGTGCCAGCAGACTAGGAAACAATGAGCAGTTCTTC. Translated, it gives CASRLGNNEQFF.

The chain couples TRBV18 to TRBJ2-1; TRBD2 matches at 9 bases. The V gene's germline CDR1 is KGHSH and CDR2 LQKENI. The CDR3 runs to 16 residues. V gave up 0 bases and J gave up 7 bases; unmatched junction bases: 7. The CDR3 DNA follows: TGTGCCAGCTCACCACCGGGCGGGAGGGCCAGTAATGAGCAGTTCTTC. As protein: CASSPPGGRASNEQFF.

This rearrangement joins TRBV29-1 to TRBJ1-1; a weak D match, TRBD1 (6 bases). Germline V gene lookup returns CDR1 SQVTM and CDR2 ANQGSEA. V dropped 7 bases and J dropped 1 base, with 10 bases sitting between them. CDR3 length: 12 amino acids. This chain's CDR3 is CSDDRRNTEAFF. CDR3 in DNA: TGCAGCGACGACAGGAGGAACACTGAAGCTTTCTTT.

V usage is TRBV28 and J usage is TRBJ1-1; TRBD1 agrees at 9 bases. The V gene end was trimmed by 5 bases and the J gene end by 11 bases; junction bases not matched to a gene: 15. Germline V CDR1 and CDR2: MDHEN, SYDVKM. The CDR3 runs 15 residues. The CDR3 DNA reads TGTGCCAGCAGTCTTACCCCGGGACAGGGTTTAGAGGCTTTCTTT. This sequence encodes CASSLTPGQGLEAFF.

V is TRBV5-1 and J is TRBJ2-3; D ambiguous. CDR1 and CDR2 from the germline V gene are SGHRS and YFSETQ. The V gene lost 0 bases and the J gene lost 2 bases, with 10 bases spanning the gap. The CDR3 has 15 residues. The CDR3 sequence is CASSLADTLTDTQYF. The CDR3 coding sequence is TGCGCCAGCAGCTTGGCTGACACCCTCACAGATACGCAGTATTTT.

The J gene is TRBJ2-7, the V gene TRBV6-1; 8 bases align to TRBD1. V shed 8 bases and J 1 base; nucleotides not matched to a gene: 10. This CDR3 contains 15 residues. CDR1 is MNHNS, CDR2 SASEGT, per germline. Written as DNA, the CDR3 is TGTGCCAGCTCGACACAGGGGGTCTCTTCCTACGAGCAGTACTTC. Amino acid sequence: CASSTQGVSSYEQYF.